Listed below are T cell receptor beta chains from one sample, sequenced in a study of tumor and adjacent non-tumor tissue in lung cancer. Each CDR3 protein is one row after TCRdb ran MiXCR on the multiplex PCR reads. The data contain about 140,000 distinct CDR3 sequences, approximately 70% of them singletons. The sample taken for sequencing was lung tumor tissue. These TCRs come from a man in his sixties with small cell lung cancer. The CDR3 runs from the conserved cysteine through the conserved F or W. The order of the fields is V gene, J gene, D gene, clone size, CDR3 protein, CDR3 DNA. The D gene is left open where the match is weak. Clone size is shown for a subset of rows, as once, few, many or a class of expanded clone.

TRBV6-5,TRBJ1-2,.,.,CASSYFPDVYVYTF,TGTGCCAGCAGTTACTTCCCGGATGTCTATGTGTACACCTTC
TRBV7-9,TRBJ2-5,TRBD2,few,CASSLLSSGTGGETQYF,TGTGCCAGCAGCTTATTGTCTAGCGGGACTGGAGGAGAGACCCAGTACTTC
TRBV11-2,TRBJ2-5,.,many,CASSPYRLPPRDKREETQYF,TGTGCCAGCAGCCCGTACCGACTACCCCCACGGGACAAAAGAGAAGAGACCCAGTACTTC
TRBV28,TRBJ1-3,TRBD1,many,CASSFIRPDRGENTIYF,TGTGCCAGCAGTTTTATACGACCGGACAGGGGTGAAAACACCATATATTTT
TRBV11-2,TRBJ2-5,.,.,CASSLVWGRETQYF,TGCGCCAGCAGTTTAGTGTGGGGTAGAGAGACCCAGTACTTC
TRBV20-1,TRBJ2-5,.,many,CSVAPGETQYF,TGCAGTGTCGCACCAGGGGAGACCCAGTACTTC
TRBV20-1,TRBJ2-5,.,.,CSASPGLQETQYF,TGCAGTGCTAGCCCCGGTTTACAAGAGACCCAGTACTTC
TRBV4-1,TRBJ2-1,.,.,CASSLNSGESIQFF,TGCGCCAGCAGCCTAAACTCCGGGGAATCGATTCAGTTCTTC
TRBV12-3/TRBV12-4,TRBJ1-1,TRBD1,many,CASSLGQGGTEAFF,TGTGCCAGCAGTTTAGGGCAGGGGGGCACTGAAGCTTTCTTT
TRBV20-1,TRBJ1-1,.,many,CSARDYREGSTEAFF,TGCAGTGCTAGAGATTACAGGGAAGGGAGCACTGAAGCTTTCTTT
TRBV11-2,TRBJ2-3,.,.,CASSLGRYTDTQYF,TGTGCCAGCAGCTTGGGGCGGTACACGGATACGCAGTATTTT
TRBV28,TRBJ1-5,.,.,CASSLIDRNQPQHF,TGTGCCAGCAGCCTCATCGACAGGAATCAGCCCCAGCATTTT
TRBV4-1,TRBJ2-5,TRBD1,few,CASSLRTGSGETQYF,TGCGCCAGCAGCCTTAGGACAGGATCGGGGGAGACCCAGTACTTC
TRBV10-2,TRBJ2-6,.,few,CASSEAGANVLTF,TGCGCCAGCAGTGAGGCTGGGGCCAACGTCCTGACTTTC
TRBV12-3/TRBV12-4,TRBJ2-7,.,many,CASSARWSSYEQYF,TGTGCCAGCAGTGCCCGGTGGAGCTCCTACGAGCAGTACTTC
TRBV11-2,TRBJ1-1,TRBD1,many,CASSPAGGRTNTEAFF,TGTGCCAGCAGCCCCGCAGGGGGCAGAACGAACACTGAAGCTTTCTTT
TRBV7-9,TRBJ2-2,TRBD2,.,CASSSRTSGNTGELFF,TGTGCCAGCAGCTCGAGGACTAGCGGGAACACCGGGGAGCTGTTTTTT
TRBV10-3,TRBJ2-1,TRBD2,many,CAISDGTSGRIDEQFF,TGTGCCATCAGTGATGGGACTAGCGGGAGGATCGATGAGCAGTTCTTC
TRBV12-3/TRBV12-4,TRBJ1-2,.,.,CASSLTCWGYTF,TGTGCCAGCAGTTTGACATGTTGGGGCTACACCTTC
TRBV2,TRBJ2-4,TRBD1,.,CASSPTGQGNIQYF,TGTGCCAGCAGTCCTACGGGACAGGGGAACATTCAGTACTTC
TRBV6-1,TRBJ2-3,.,.,CASVSSSIDTQYF,TGTGCCAGCGTCAGCTCGAGCATAGATACGCAGTATTTC
TRBV12-3/TRBV12-4,TRBJ1-4,.,.,CASSLGGTYTEKLFF,TGTGCCAGCAGTTTAGGGGGGACTTACACTGAAAAACTGTTTTTT
TRBV6-5,TRBJ1-1,.,.,CASSYIGTTEGEITEAFF,TGTGCCAGCAGTTATATCGGGACGACAGAGGGCGAGATCACTGAAGCTTTCTTT
TRBV6-6,TRBJ2-4,.,many,CASSYGSGSAKLYIQYF,TGTGCCAGCAGTTACGGTTCTGGTTCGGCAAAACTCTACATTCAGTACTTC
TRBV10-3,TRBJ2-3,.,many,CAISEGGSTDTQYF,TGTGCCATCAGTGAGGGAGGGAGCACAGATACGCAGTATTTT